This T cell receptor (beta chain) was captured in a study of graft-versus-host responses after intestinal transplantation (dated by TCRdb to the early 2020s). Background on the whole study: Multivisceral, liver-intestinal, or isolated intestinal transplants were received by the recipients. Every recipient was given anti-thymocyte globulin induction, followed by roughly 3 years of maintenance tacrolimus and steroids. After intestinal transplantation, graft-versus-host and host-versus-graft alloreactive T cell clones were followed in the graft, circulation and bone marrow using bulk TCR-beta CDR3 sequencing. Alloreactive clones were identified by sequencing pre-transplant mixed lymphocyte reaction products and comparing these products with unstimulated pre-transplant donor and recipient T cells. The cohort enrolled some 23 intestinal transplant recipients including one retransplant, and a few patients lacking pretransplant specimens were excluded. A peak of at least 4% donor T cells among recipient peripheral blood mononuclear cells was the definition used for donor T cell macrochimerism. Instead of going to the commercial service, samples from a few later patients were sequenced in-house on an Illumina MiSeq and processed with MiXCR. The full study reports these points: In patients with donor T cell macrochimerism, the allografts had high GvH to HvG T cell clonal ratios. Conclusions were limited by the relatively low number and heterogeneity of intestinal transplant patients. Early after transplant, declines in HvG clones were associated with peak levels of circulating GvH clones. GvH clones were detected in recipient bone marrow, and some of these GvH clones were observed earlier in ileal mucosa or blood, consistent with an intestinal mucosal origin.

Note on this clone: The antigen this receptor binds is unknown. Within one base of it there is no much larger clone, and no base qualities were kept.

Libraries were made using the immunoSEQ multiplex PCR assay. For most patients, genomic DNA was isolated with the Qiagen DNeasy Blood and Tissue Kit and sent frozen to Adaptive Biotechnologies for TCR sequencing. For most patients, high-throughput TCR-beta CDR3 sequencing of genomic DNA was performed by Adaptive Biotechnologies. The authors' pipeline ran thus. Adaptive's ImmunoSEQ software supplied the TCR sequencing data for 18 patients, while MiXCR and VDJtools were used to process a few other patients. CD4 versus CD8 sorting errors were corrected by removing sequences found in both subsets at a frequency ratio below 5:1. CDR3 nucleotide sequences shared between donor and recipient were removed because their origin could not be assigned. To count as alloreactive, a clone needed at least 2-fold expansion over unstimulated cells and a minimum CFSE-low frequency of 0.002% (template counts) or 0.001% (read counts). A clone was considered mappable if detected in the sequenced pre-transplant spleen, lymph node, or MLR CFSE-low populations of the donor or recipient. Cumulative frequency of alloreactive clones was calculated as a percentage of all sequences weighted by copy number. Held by TCRdb, this immuneACCESS table contains in-frame sequences only and omits some clones. Under half of the omission traces to an unresolved V gene where checked; the cause of the rest is unknown. The DNA was the basis for D and trimming; V, J and clone size are from that table. Counted in this sample were about 92,000 clones; under 85% of them appeared once. The ten largest clonotypes hold roughly a sixth of the sample.

The time point label corresponds to: cells obtained before transplantation from donor or recipient. CD3+CD4+ and CD3+CD8+ populations were FACS-sorted from unstimulated pre-transplant donor and recipient cells taken from spleen or lymph nodes. Sequencing used unstimulated CD8+ T cells sorted from spleen or lymph node cells, obtained before intestinal transplant. This TCR was sampled from a human donor who received an intestinal transplant.

The encoded CDR3 is CASSPLAGFTDTQYF. The nucleotides read TGTGCCAGCAGTCCTCTAGCGGGTTTCACAGATACGCAGTATTTT. Rearrangement joined TRBV2 to TRBJ2-3; TRBD2 lines up with 8 middle nucleotides. CDR1 and CDR2, per the germline V gene, are SNHLY and FYNNEI. The CDR3 spans 15 residues, from the cysteine through the phenylalanine. Just the 45-base CDR3 DNA is kept, in frame starting at base 1. Unmatched junction bases come to 6, with V trimmed by 5 bases and J by 2 bases.